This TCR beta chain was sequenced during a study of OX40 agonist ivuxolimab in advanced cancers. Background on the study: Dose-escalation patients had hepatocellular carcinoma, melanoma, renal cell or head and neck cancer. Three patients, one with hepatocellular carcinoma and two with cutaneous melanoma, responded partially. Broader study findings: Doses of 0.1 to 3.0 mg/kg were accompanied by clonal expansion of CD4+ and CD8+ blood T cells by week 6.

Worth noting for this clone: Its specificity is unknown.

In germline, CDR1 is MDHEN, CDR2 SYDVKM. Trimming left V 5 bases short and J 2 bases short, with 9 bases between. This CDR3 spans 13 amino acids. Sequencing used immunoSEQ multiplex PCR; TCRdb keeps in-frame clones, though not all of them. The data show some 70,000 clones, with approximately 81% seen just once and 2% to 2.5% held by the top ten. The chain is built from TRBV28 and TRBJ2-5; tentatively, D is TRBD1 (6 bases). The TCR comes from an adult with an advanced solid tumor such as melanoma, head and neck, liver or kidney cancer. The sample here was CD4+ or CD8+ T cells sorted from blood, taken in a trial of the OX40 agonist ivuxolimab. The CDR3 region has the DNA TGTGCCAGCAGTGGACAGTTACAAGAGACCCAGTACTTC. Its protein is CASSGQLQETQYF.